One and the same sample provided the 12 T cell receptor beta chains below, sequenced in a study of tumor and adjacent non-tumor tissue in lung cancer. TCRbeta libraries were built with three rounds of nested PCR, modified from ARM-PCR. One entry per CDR3 protein, called by TCRdb with MiXCR from the multiplex PCR reads. Of tens of thousands of distinct CDR3 sequences listed, 64% are singletons. RNA was extracted from bulk tissue without any cell sorting. This non-tumor lung sample came from over 3 cm beyond the tumor edge. The material sequenced was distant non-tumor lung tissue. The receptor source for this set is a woman in her 70s with non-small cell lung cancer.

As to this clonotype: An end of the junction does not agree with germline; a read error may underlie this. This chain joins TRBV29-1 and TRBJ2-7; 8 nucleotides align to TRBD1. Germline assignment: CDR1 SQVTM and CDR2 ANQGSEA. CDR3 size: 16 residues. The CDR3, as DNA: TGCAGCGTAGTGACAGGGGTTTGTGTTTCGTCCTACGAGGAGTACTTC. The encoded protein is CSVVTGVCVSSYEEYF.

About this clonotype: Possible read error: a much larger clone is one base away. The chain uses TRBV5-1 and TRBJ2-7; 7 positions match TRBD2. This CDR3 comprises 20 residues. Germline CDR1 and CDR2: SGHRS and YFSETQ. Written as DNA, the CDR3 is TGCGCCAGCAGCTTGGTATCGCAGGGCACTAGCGAGAAGGGCTCCTACGTGCAGTACTTC. Translating it yields CASSLVSQGTSEKGSYVQYF.

This chain joins TRBV4-1 and TRBJ2-1; no definite D call. CDR3 length: 15 amino acids. Germline lookup yields CDR1 MGHRA and CDR2 YSYEKL. The V end was cut by 0 bases, the J end by 12 bases, with 18 bases between. The CDR3: CASSQDLIGYQRQFF. CDR3 bases: TGCGCCAGCAGCCAAGATCTGATAGGGTATCAGAGGCAGTTCTTC.

Note on this clonotype: A clone one base away is much larger, so this may be a read error. The genes are TRBV7-9 and TRBJ2-7; 8 nucleotides match TRBD2. The CDR3 totals 16 residues. J was trimmed by 10 bases and V by 2 bases; bases with no gene match: 16. CDR1 and CDR2 from the germline V gene are SEHNR and FQNEAQ (reference sequence). CDR3 nucleotides: TGTGCCAGCAGCTTAACCAGAGCGGGAGTCAGAATGGATCAGTACTTC. Its translation: CASSLTRAGVRMDQYF.

This clonotype has a count of ten or more. The chain couples TRBV28 to TRBJ2-3; 9 bases are shared with TRBD2. V lost 7 bases, J lost 3 bases, and 11 bases stayed unmatched. Germline V gives CDR1 MDHEN, CDR2 SYDVKM. This CDR3 region has 16 residues. CDR3 in DNA: TGTGCCAGCACCACGGGCAGCGGGAGGTGGACAGATACGCAGTATTTT. Translation: CASTTGSGRWTDTQYF.

Worth noting for this clonotype: The junction shows a germline mismatch at one end, possibly a read error. V gene TRBV11-3 combines with J gene TRBJ2-5; a weak D match, TRBD1 (6 bases). The germline CDR1 and CDR2 sequences are SGHNT and YENEEA. There are 13 residues in the CDR3. In nucleotides, the CDR3 is TGTGCTAGCAGCTTCGGCAGCCAGGGGACCTGGTACTTC. This translates into CASSFGSQGTWYF.

In its sample, this clonotype was seen once. The chain links TRBV11-1 to TRBJ2-1, with D uncertain. This CDR3 has 14 amino acids. Trimming left V 10 bases short and J 1 base short, with 14 bases between. Germline CDR1 SGHAT, CDR2 FQDESV (reference sequence). The CDR3 DNA reads TGTGCCAACACCCCCGGGCGATCCTACAATGAGCAGTTCTTC. Translation: CANTPGRSYNEQFF.

On this clonotype itself: The junction departs from germline at one end; a sequencing error may be responsible. The rearrangement joins TRBV11-2 to TRBJ2-1, with 11 positions matching TRBD2. Germline CDR1 reads SGHAT; CDR2 reads FQNNGV. The CDR3 loop spans 20 amino acids. The DNA for the CDR3 is TGTGCCAGAAGCTTAAGGGGTAGCGGGAGGGCCTTAAGCTCCTACAATGAGCAGTTCTTC. Residues: CARSLRGSGRALSSYNEQFF. Complete variable domain (other parts from reference TRBV11-2 and TRBJ2-1): EAGVAQSPRYKIIEKRQSVAFWCNPISGHATLYWYQQILGQGPKLLIQFQNNGVVDDSQLPKDRFSAERLKGVDSTLKIQPAKLEDSAVYLCARSLRGSGRALSSYNEQFFGPGTRLTVL.

This clonotype was found once. This may be a read error: a much more frequent sequence differs by one nucleotide. V usage is TRBV20-1 and J usage is TRBJ1-5; no reliable D call. The CDR3 extends over 14 amino acids. Germline V gene sequence: CDR1 DFQATT, CDR2 SNEGSKA (reference sequence). The CDR3 sequence is CSARDKGRNQPLHF. CDR3 coding DNA: TGCAGTGCTAGAGATAAGGGCCGCAATCAGCCCCTGCATTTT.

As to this clonotype: A read error is likely, as this CDR3 ends without the conserved phenylalanine or tryptophan. The DNA is omitted, as the CDR3 cannot be located on it reliably, and the CDR3 follows TCRdb's listing. This chain uses TRBV6-1 with TRBJ2-3; the table's D call, TRBD1, was not checked against the DNA. The CDR3 totals 15 residues, both ends included. Germline values: CDR1 MNHNS, CDR2 SASEGT. CDR3 residues: CGSRDNRDRGDTKYS.

Details on this clonotype: The germline gene is not matched at one end of the junction; a read error may be the cause. The chain is built from TRBV28 and TRBJ2-5, with D possibly matching TRBD1 (6 bases). The CDR3 runs 17 residues. CDR1 is MDHEN, CDR2 SYDVKM, per germline. CDR3 loop: CASSMTTNKEGQGTHYF. For the CDR3, the DNA is TGTGCCAGCAGCATGACAACCAACAAGGAAGGCCAGGGGACCCACTACTTC.

This chain uses TRBV7-3 with TRBJ1-1; 8 bases fit TRBD1. J gave up 4 bases and V 3 bases, and 4 bases lay outside the gene matches. The CDR3 spans 14 residues. From germline, CDR1 is SGHTA and CDR2 FQGTGA. Here the CDR3 reads CASSFQGAGTEAFF. CDR3 nucleotides: TGTGCCAGCAGCTTTCAGGGGGCCGGCACTGAAGCTTTCTTT. The full variable domain, in which reference TRBV7-3 and TRBJ1-1 provide the parts outside the CDR3, is GAGVSQTPSNKVTEKGKYVELRCDPISGHTALYWYRQSLGQGPEFLIYFQGTGAADDSGLPNDRFFAVRPEGSVSTLKIQRTERGDSAVYLCASSFQGAGTEAFFGQGTRLTVV.